The next 20 T cell receptor beta chains were all read from a single sample in a study of blood T cell repertoires in COVID-19. Generated by immunoSEQ multiplex PCR, the TCRdb table keeps only in-frame clones and is missing some. The sample yields around 140,000 clones, approximately 89% seen once. Sequencing used peripheral blood. The receptor set was obtained from a woman in her seventies with COVID-19, enrolled during active disease.

The rearrangement joins TRBV11-2 to TRBJ1-1; 10 nucleotides agree with TRBD1. The ends lost 0 bases at V and 7 bases at J; junction bases unmatched: 2. The CDR3 is made up of 14 amino acids. Germline V gene data show CDR1 as SGHAT and CDR2 as FQNNGV. CDR3 amino acids: CASSLETGGFEAFF. The DNA of the CDR3 is TGTGCCAGCAGCTTAGAGACAGGGGGCTTTGAAGCTTTCTTT.

V usage is TRBV18 and J usage is TRBJ1-1; D gene ambiguous. V was trimmed by 0 bases and J by 3 bases, leaving 11 bases between them. CDR3 size: 15 residues. Germline V gene data show CDR1 as KGHSH and CDR2 as LQKENI. The CDR3 sequence is CASSPPVFEDTEAFF. The CDR3 region has the DNA TGTGCCAGCTCACCACCGGTGTTCGAGGACACTGAAGCTTTCTTT.

The J gene is TRBJ2-7, the V gene TRBV6-5; D perhaps matches TRBD1 (6 bases). Germline CDR1 and CDR2: MNHEY and SVGAGI. The CDR3 has 14 residues. The V end was cut by 5 bases, the J end by 3 bases, with 14 bases between. The CDR3 DNA reads TGTGCCAGCAGTAATCGACAGGTTAACTACGAGCAGTACTTC. Its translation: CASSNRQVNYEQYF.

The V and J genes are TRBV24-1 and TRBJ2-2; D may be TRBD2 (7 bases). The CDR3 has 14 amino acids. Germline loops: CDR1 KGHDR, CDR2 SFDVKD. Between the trimmed V and J ends, which lost 11 bases and 3 bases, there was a span of 15 bases. In nucleotides, the CDR3 is TGTGCCAGCGCGGAGGGGGGGGACACCGGGGAGCTGTTTTTT. This codes for CASAEGGDTGELFF.

The V gene is TRBV30, the J gene TRBJ2-1; D is ambiguous. The germline V gene has CDR1 GTSNPN and CDR2 SVGIG (reference sequence). This CDR3 region has 13 residues. The V and J ends lost 0 bases and 7 bases respectively, with 10 bases between them. The CDR3 region is CAWSVVVWNEQFF. CDR3 coding DNA: TGTGCCTGGAGTGTAGTAGTGTGGAATGAGCAGTTCTTC.

The rearrangement uses TRBV28 and TRBJ1-5; D uncertain. V lost 8 bases, J lost 6 bases, and 11 bases lay in between. The CDR3 has 12 amino acids. The germline V gene has CDR1 MDHEN and CDR2 SYDVKM. DNA for the CDR3: TGTGCCAGCGGCGGGTGGTCTCAGCCCCAGCATTTT. Its translation is CASGGWSQPQHF.

The chain combines TRBV5-1 with TRBJ1-2, with D perhaps matching TRBD1 (5 bases). V gave up 4 bases and J gave up 3 bases, with 13 bases separating them. Germline lookup yields CDR1 SGHRS and CDR2 YFSETQ. The CDR3 contains 14 residues. The DNA for the CDR3 is TGCGCCAGCAGCACGGCGACAGCCGACTATGGCTACACCTTC. Its translation: CASSTATADYGYTF. Full variable domain (missing parts from reference TRBV5-1 and TRBJ1-2): KAGVTQTPRYLIKTRGQQVTLSCSPISGHRSVSWYQQTPGQGLQFLFEYFSETQRNKGNFPGRFSGRQFSNSRSEMNVSTLELGDSALYLCASSTATADYGYTFGSGTRLTVV.

The chain employs TRBV25-1 and TRBJ2-3; 7 bases fit TRBD1. V gave up 4 bases and J gave up 1 base; unmatched junction bases: 5. The germline V gene has CDR1 MGHDK and CDR2 SYGVNS. There are 15 residues in the CDR3. The CDR3 spells CASSGEGAGTDTQYF. The CDR3 nucleotides are TGTGCCAGCAGTGGCGAGGGGGCGGGCACAGATACGCAGTATTTT.

The CDR3, as DNA: TGTGCCACCAGTGATGATACAGGGTGGGATGGCTACACCTTC. Its translation: CATSDDTGWDGYTF. The rearrangement links TRBV24-1 to TRBJ1-2; a weak D match, TRBD1 (6 bases). Deletions cut 3 bases from V and 6 bases from J, with 13 bases between. There are 14 residues in the CDR3. Germline assignment: CDR1 KGHDR and CDR2 SFDVKD.

The chain employs TRBV7-2 and TRBJ2-7, with TRBD2 as a possible D gene (6 bases). The CDR3 consists of 13 residues. Germline V gene data show CDR1 as SGHTA and CDR2 as FQGNSA. With 6 bases removed from V and 4 bases from J, the gap between germline ends came to 13 bases. The DNA for the CDR3 is TGTGCCAGCAGGATAAGTAGCGGATACGAGCAGTACTTC. It encodes CASRISSGYEQYF.

Here the CDR3 DNA reads TGTGCCAGTAGTATGGGGGCGACCTACAATGAGCAGTTCTTC. It codes for CASSMGATYNEQFF. The chain uses TRBV19 and TRBJ2-1, with D possibly being TRBD1 (6 bases). Trimming cost V 3 bases and J 2 bases, with 8 bases left between them. The CDR3 is made up of 14 amino acids. Germline V gene data show CDR1 as LNHDA and CDR2 as SQIVND (reference sequence).

Only a few counts were recorded for this clone. This chain joins TRBV18 and TRBJ2-1; D remains unclear. CDR3 length: 11 amino acids. V was shortened by 8 bases and J by 8 bases, with 10 bases between the two germline ends. Germline V gives CDR1 KGHSH, CDR2 LQKENI. CDR3 DNA sequence: TGTGCCAGCCTCACCACAGATGAGCAGTTCTTC. Amino acid sequence: CASLTTDEQFF.

A single count supports this clone. The chain uses TRBV2 and TRBJ1-4; 8 positions match TRBD1. There are 15 residues in the CDR3. Losses at the gene ends were 5 bases for V and 0 bases for J; bases not matched to a gene: 2. Looked up from germline, CDR1 is SNHLY and CDR2 is FYNNEI. The CDR3 nucleotides read TGTGCCAGCAGTTCGGACAGGGCAACTAATGAAAAACTGTTTTTT. Encoded protein: CASSSDRATNEKLFF.

The J gene is TRBJ2-7, the V gene TRBV6-5; D is possibly TRBD1 (6 bases). V shed 7 bases and J shed 0 bases, with 13 bases lying between them. The CDR3 sequence is 14 residues long. Per the germline V gene, CDR1 is MNHEY and CDR2 is SVGAGI. CDR3 sequence: CASIRDTSSYEQYF. CDR3 sequence (DNA): TGTGCCAGCATTCGGGACACGAGCTCCTACGAGCAGTACTTC.

The V gene is TRBV7-9, the J gene TRBJ2-2; D is perhaps TRBD1 (6 bases). Trimming cost V 3 bases and J 4 bases, with 12 bases left between them. The CDR3 totals 15 residues. Germline V gene data show CDR1 as SEHNR and CDR2 as FQNEAQ (reference sequence). In nucleotides, the CDR3 is TGTGCCAGCAGCTTTGATCAGGGGACCACCGGGGAGCTGTTTTTT. It codes for CASSFDQGTTGELFF. The complete variable domain, with remaining parts taken from reference TRBV7-9 and TRBJ2-2, reads DTGVSQNPRHKITKRGQNVTFRCDPISEHNRLYWYRQTLGQGPEFLTYFQNEAQLEKSRLLSDRFSAERPKGSFSTLEIQRTEQGDSAMYLCASSFDQGTTGELFFGEGSRLTVL.

This rearrangement joins TRBV6-5 to TRBJ2-7, with D possibly TRBD1 on 5 matching bases. This CDR3 spans 12 amino acids. V lost 9 bases and J lost 2, with 11 bases in between. Per germline, CDR1 MNHEY and CDR2 SVGAGI. The CDR3 sequence is CASADTPYEQYF. CDR3 DNA: TGTGCCAGTGCGGACACCCCCTACGAGCAGTACTTC.

CDR3 nucleotide sequence: TGTGCCAGCAGCCAAGACGGGACAGGGGGCTATGGCTACACCTTC. Translating it yields CASSQDGTGGYGYTF. J is TRBJ1-2 and V is TRBV4-2; 11 bases line up with TRBD1. V was pared by 0 bases and J by 4 bases, with 1 base of the junction left unmatched. The CDR3 length is 15 residues. Germline CDR1 is LGHNA and CDR2 is YNFKEQ.

The chain couples TRBV7-9 to TRBJ1-4; D possibly corresponds to TRBD1 (6 bases). The CDR3 runs 15 residues. The germline gives CDR1 SEHNR, CDR2 FQNEAQ (reference sequence). Trimming cost V 4 bases and J 5 bases, with 14 bases left between them. The CDR3: CASSYDRSPNEKLFF. CDR3 DNA sequence: TGTGCCAGCAGCTACGACAGGTCTCCCAATGAAAAACTGTTTTTT.

The V call is TRBV30, the J call TRBJ2-7; no clear D gene. Deletions cut 2 bases from V and 4 bases from J, with 6 bases between. The CDR3 is 11 residues long. Germline loops: CDR1 GTSNPN, CDR2 SVGIG (reference sequence). Here the CDR3 reads CAWSSRYEQYF. The CDR3 DNA sequence: TGTGCCTGGAGTTCCAGATACGAGCAGTACTTC. The variable domain in full, completed from reference TRBV30 and TRBJ2-7, reads SQTIHQWPATLVQPVGSPLSLECTVEGTSNPNLYWYRQAAGRGLQLLFYSVGIGQISSEVPQNLSASRPQDRQFILSSKKLLLSDSGFYLCAWSSRYEQYFGPGTRLTVT.

The chain employs TRBV5-1 and TRBJ1-4; tentatively, D is TRBD1 (5 bases). CDR3 length equals 17 residues. Germline V lookup: CDR1 SGHRS, CDR2 YFSETQ. V was clipped by 0 bases and J by 4 bases, with 16 bases between them. CDR3 amino acids: CASSLGGAGLVNEKLFF. The CDR3 DNA reads TGCGCCAGCAGCTTGGGCGGGGCAGGACTTGTTAATGAAAAACTGTTTTTT.